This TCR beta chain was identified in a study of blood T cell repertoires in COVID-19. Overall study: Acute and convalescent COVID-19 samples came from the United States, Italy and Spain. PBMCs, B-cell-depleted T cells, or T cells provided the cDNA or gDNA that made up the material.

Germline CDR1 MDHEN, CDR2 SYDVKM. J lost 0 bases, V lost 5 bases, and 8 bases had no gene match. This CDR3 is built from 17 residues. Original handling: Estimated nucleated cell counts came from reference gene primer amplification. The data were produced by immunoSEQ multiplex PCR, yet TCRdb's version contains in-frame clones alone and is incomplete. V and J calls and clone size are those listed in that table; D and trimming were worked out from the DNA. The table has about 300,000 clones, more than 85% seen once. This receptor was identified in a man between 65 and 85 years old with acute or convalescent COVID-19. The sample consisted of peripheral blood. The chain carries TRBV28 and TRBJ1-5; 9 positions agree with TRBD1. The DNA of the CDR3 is TGTGCCAGCAGTGTATACAGGGGGCCCTATAGCAATCAGCCCCAGCATTTT. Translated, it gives CASSVYRGPYSNQPQHF.